These T cell receptor beta chains were read from a single sample in a study of response to subunit inactivated influenza vaccine. TCRdb called the RT-PCR reads again in MiXCR, with one record for every CDR3 protein. The data hold hundreds of thousands of distinct CDR3 sequences, with approximately 14% observed a single time. The starting material was PBMCs from blood, obtained 11 to 12 days after vaccination. The receptor set was obtained from a man in his fifties who received an inactivated influenza vaccine. Each CDR3 is given with its conserved first and last residue.

V gene	J gene	CDR3 protein
TRBV4-1	TRBJ2-1	CASSHTTGVGGSPPIEQFF
TRBV9	TRBJ2-7	CASSVDPSVRCEQYF
TRBV12-3/TRBV12-4	TRBJ2-1	CASSTSGLAGVDEQSF
TRBV10-3	TRBJ2-7	CAIRGRDEQYF
TRBV12-3/TRBV12-4	TRBJ1-5	CASSLLAGSNQPQHF
TRBV20-1	TRBJ1-6	CSASPTGRANSPLHF
TRBV24-1	TRBJ1-5	CATSQTSSNQPQHF
TRBV28	TRBJ2-2	CASSYPTSGGTGELFF
TRBV10-3	TRBJ1-3	CAISRPGVGNTIYF
TRBV12-3/TRBV12-4	TRBJ1-5	CASSLGGFGQPQHF
TRBV7-9	TRBJ2-7	CASQAGTGGYEQYF
TRBV7-3	TRBJ2-5	CASSLTREPWETQYF
TRBV7-8	TRBJ2-7	CASSQSGFSYEQYF
TRBV2	TRBJ1-1	CASGIGRDTEAFF
TRBV20-1	TRBJ2-7	CSALPSSYEQYF
TRBV4-3	TRBJ2-2	CASSSHSTGANTGELFF
TRBV7-8	TRBJ2-7	CASSPRGFRGQGSEQYF
TRBV5-4	TRBJ2-1	CASSLVPSGENEQFF
TRBV12-3/TRBV12-4	TRBJ2-2	CASSGRQGNTGELFF
TRBV7-2	TRBJ2-1	CASSLAGARSNEQFF
TRBV20-1	TRBJ1-1	CSARVETEAFF
TRBV20-1	TRBJ2-1	CSARETGAYNEQFF